This is a list of T cell receptor beta chains from one sample in a study of blood T cell repertoires in COVID-19. Profiling relied on immunoSEQ multiplex PCR, and the TCRdb table lists in-frame clones only, not all of them. The sample records roughly 150,000 clones, approximately 84% being singletons. The sample comprised peripheral blood. The receptors were sampled from an elderly woman with COVID-19, enrolled during active disease. The CDR3 runs from the conserved cysteine through the conserved F or W. A D gene is named only where the DNA matches it firmly. Not every row has a clone size; where given, it reads once, few, many or a size class.

d_call j_call clone_size v_call cdr3_aa cdr3_nt
TRBD1 TRBJ1-6 . TRBV18 CASSPGTAYNSPLHF TGTGCCAGCTCACCGGGGACAGCTTATAATTCACCCCTCCACTTT
. TRBJ2-5 . TRBV5-1 CASSPVGGQETQYF TGCGCCAGCAGCCCCGTCGGGGGCCAAGAGACCCAGTACTTC
TRBD2 TRBJ2-7 . TRBV9 CASSVGPSGPGEQYF TGTGCCAGCAGCGTCGGCCCTAGCGGGCCGGGGGAGCAGTACTTC
TRBD1 TRBJ1-2 . TRBV29-1 CSIPSGGAHYGYTF TGCAGCATTCCCTCAGGGGGCGCCCACTATGGCTACACCTTC
. TRBJ2-5 . TRBV11-3 CASSPGTFDETQYF TGTGCCAGCAGCCCAGGGACTTTCGACGAGACCCAGTACTTC
TRBD1 TRBJ1-5 once TRBV5-5 CASSPEPGQRQPQHF TGTGCCAGCAGCCCGGAGCCGGGACAGCGTCAGCCCCAGCATTTT
TRBD2 TRBJ2-3 . TRBV6-4 CASSDRAGGMDTQYF TGTGCCAGCAGTGACAGAGCGGGGGGGATGGATACGCAGTATTTT
. TRBJ1-1 once TRBV3-1/TRBV3-2 CASSHTGKEAFF TGTGCCAGCAGCCATACAGGAAAGGAGGCTTTCTTT
. TRBJ2-5 . TRBV19 CASSTGLPNGGETQYF TGTGCCAGTAGTACGGGCTTGCCGAATGGAGGGGAGACCCAGTACTTC
TRBD1 TRBJ2-7 . TRBV6-6 CASSGQGYEQYF TGTGCCAGCAGCGGACAGGGCTACGAGCAGTACTTC
. TRBJ1-5 . TRBV15 CATSTTPGGWDRQPQHF TGTGCCACCAGCACAACTCCGGGAGGCTGGGATCGTCAGCCCCAGCATTTT
. TRBJ2-3 . TRBV5-6 CASSFGDTDTQYF TGTGCCAGCAGCTTCGGGGACACAGATACGCAGTATTTT
. TRBJ1-1 . TRBV6-2/TRBV6-3 CASSYSRGNTEAFF TGTGCCAGCAGTTACTCCCGGGGGAACACTGAAGCTTTCTTT
. TRBJ2-7 . TRBV5-1 CASSPTGGGDYEQYF TGCGCCAGCAGCCCGACCGGAGGGGGGGATTACGAGCAGTACTTC
TRBD1 TRBJ1-2 . TRBV18 CASSPVDRAGYTF TGTGCCAGCTCCCCCGTTGACAGGGCTGGCTACACCTTC
TRBD1 TRBJ2-3 . TRBV4-1 CASSPRDRGPQYF TGCGCCAGCAGCCCCCGGGACAGGGGACCGCAGTATTTT
TRBD1 TRBJ1-1 once TRBV10-2 CASRTTGGTEAFF TGCGCCAGCAGAACAACAGGGGGAACTGAAGCTTTCTTT
. TRBJ2-7 . TRBV5-4 CASSLGGISSYEQYF TGTGCCAGCAGCTTGGGCGGGATTAGCTCCTACGAGCAGTACTTC
TRBD1 TRBJ1-1 . TRBV9 CASSGTGGMNTEAFF TGTGCCAGCAGCGGGACAGGGGGGATGAACACTGAAGCTTTCTTT
. TRBJ1-1 . TRBV2 CASSEVTVGTEAFF TGTGCCAGCAGTGAAGTGACAGTAGGCACTGAAGCTTTCTTT
TRBD1 TRBJ2-1 . TRBV19 CAIADRANEQFF TGTGCCATTGCGGACAGGGCCAATGAGCAGTTCTTC
. TRBJ2-7 once TRBV6-5 CASSRNSYEQYF TGTGCCAGCAGTCGTAACAGCTACGAGCAGTACTTC
TRBD2 TRBJ2-1 . TRBV24-1 CATSSTSGGAGEQFF TGTGCCACCAGTTCGACTAGCGGGGGGGCGGGGGAGCAGTTCTTC
. TRBJ2-3 . TRBV28 CASSLLAGEGGDTQYF TGTGCCAGCAGTTTATTGGCGGGAGAAGGGGGAGATACGCAGTATTTT
. TRBJ1-5 . TRBV28 CASSSPGRRGEYGGNQPQHF TGTGCCAGCAGTTCCCCCGGGAGACGAGGGGAGTATGGTGGCAATCAGCCCCAGCATTTT
. TRBJ1-2 once TRBV4-3 CASSQAPRGGDGYTF TGCGCCAGCAGCCAAGCCCCCAGGGGTGGGGATGGCTACACCTTC
. TRBJ2-1 . TRBV29-1 CSVELSYNEQFF TGCAGCGTTGAACTGTCGTACAATGAGCAGTTCTTC
TRBD1 TRBJ1-3 . TRBV5-1 CASTWDRVSGNTIYF TGCGCCAGCACCTGGGACAGGGTTTCTGGAAACACCATATATTTT
TRBD1 TRBJ2-7 . TRBV7-9 CASGQGGNEQYF TGTGCCAGCGGACAGGGCGGTAACGAGCAGTACTTC
. TRBJ1-4 . TRBV19 CASSYRTQTNEKLFF TGTGCCAGTAGCTACCGGACACAAACTAATGAAAAACTGTTTTTT
TRBD2 TRBJ2-3 . TRBV28 CASSLWGSGRGDTDTQYF TGTGCCAGCAGTTTATGGGGGAGTGGGCGGGGGGACACAGATACGCAGTATTTT
TRBD1 TRBJ2-1 . TRBV5-1 CASSTDRDNEQFF TGCGCCAGCAGCACCGACAGGGACAATGAGCAGTTCTTC
. TRBJ1-5 . TRBV5-1 CASSLQGLGQPQHF TGCGCCAGCAGCTTGCAGGGTTTGGGTCAGCCCCAGCATTTT
. TRBJ1-6 . TRBV28 CASGRDGYNSPLHF TGTGCCAGCGGGAGGGACGGCTATAATTCACCCCTCCACTTT
. TRBJ2-7 . TRBV5-3 CARSSHREWNEQYF TGTGCCAGAAGCTCCCACAGGGAGTGGAACGAGCAGTACTTC
. TRBJ2-5 . TRBV29-1 CSVARQETQYF TGCAGCGTTGCGAGACAAGAGACCCAGTACTTC
TRBD2 TRBJ2-3 . TRBV4-3 CASSQDLSGGYIDTQYF TGCGCCAGCAGCCAAGATCTAAGCGGGGGATACATAGATACGCAGTATTTT
TRBD2 TRBJ2-7 . TRBV3-1/TRBV3-2 CASSQTQLAGGAKQYF TGTGCCAGCAGCCAAACACAACTAGCGGGAGGAGCAAAGCAGTACTTC
TRBD1 TRBJ1-2 . TRBV30 CAWRGQVLYGYTF TGTGCCTGGAGAGGACAGGTTCTTTATGGCTACACCTTC
TRBD2 TRBJ2-2 . TRBV7-6 CASSPRLAGDHGELFF TGTGCCAGCAGCCCCAGACTAGCGGGAGACCACGGGGAGCTGTTTTTT
. TRBJ1-3 few TRBV20-1 CSASHQGPGNTIYF TGCAGTGCTAGTCATCAGGGGCCTGGAAACACCATATATTTT
TRBD2 TRBJ2-5 . TRBV2 CASSQISGVEETQYF TGTGCCAGCAGCCAGATTAGCGGGGTTGAAGAGACCCAGTACTTC
TRBD1 TRBJ1-2 . TRBV19 CASSPTGTGRHYGYTF TGTGCCAGTAGTCCTACTGGGACAGGGCGACACTATGGCTACACCTTC
TRBD2 TRBJ2-3 . TRBV12-5 CASGLRTSGPDTQYF TGTGCTAGTGGTTTGCGGACTAGCGGTCCAGATACGCAGTATTTT
. TRBJ1-2 . TRBV5-1 CASSTSGGGYGYTF TGCGCCAGCAGCACCTCCGGGGGAGGCTATGGCTACACCTTC